The entry that follows covers one T cell receptor beta chain sequence. What it binds is unknown. Trimming removed 1 base from V and 2 bases from J, with 6 bases in between. The V gene's germline CDR1 is SGHDN and CDR2 FVKESK. This CDR3 contains 13 residues. Measured with immunoSEQ multiplex PCR; TCRdb has only the in-frame clones, and not every one. The data hold around 99,000 clones, with about 91% observed a single time. This specimen comes from a study of radiotherapy plus CTLA-4 blockade in lung cancer. Study context: Disease control was seen in 31% of patients, objective responses in roughly 19%.

Study outcomes and limitations: Peripheral blood showed expansion of tumor-derived TCR clones after radiotherapy and ipilimumab.

This sample comprised peripheral blood, obtained from a patient treated with radiotherapy plus ipilimumab. This sequence joins TRBV14 and TRBJ2-7; D uncertain. The origin of this receptor is a human donor with non-small cell lung cancer that progressed on radiotherapy plus ipilimumab. The CDR3 sequence is CASSQADTYEQYF. The CDR3 DNA follows: TGTGCCAGCAGCCAAGCCGACACCTACGAGCAGTACTTC.